Listed below are T cell receptor beta chains from one sample, sequenced in a study of cytomegalovirus exposure and HLA in healthy donors. Repertoires were generated with immunoSEQ multiplex PCR, while TCRdb's copy carries only in-frame clones and drops some. The sample table includes 20,000 to 25,000 clones. The specimen was PBMCs. The receptors derive from a man in his 60s in good health and CMV-seropositive. Each CDR3 is given with its conserved first and last residue. The order of the fields is D gene, V gene, J gene, clone size, CDR3 protein, CDR3 DNA. D genes are given only for firm matches. Only part of the rows carry a size: once, few, many, or a class if the clone is expanded.

d_call: -
v_call: TRBV15
j_call: TRBJ1-4
clone_size: -
cdr3_aa: CATSRGTAATNEKLFF
cdr3_nt: TGTGCCACCAGCAGAGGGACAGCCGCAACTAATGAAAAACTGTTTTTT

d_call: -
v_call: TRBV9
j_call: TRBJ2-2
clone_size: -
cdr3_aa: CASSEMGAYTGELFF
cdr3_nt: TGTGCCAGCAGCGAGATGGGAGCTTACACCGGGGAGCTGTTTTTT

d_call: TRBD1
v_call: TRBV7-9
j_call: TRBJ1-1
clone_size: -
cdr3_aa: CASSRDREGGSNTEAFF
cdr3_nt: TGTGCCAGCAGCCGGGACAGGGAGGGTGGGTCGAACACTGAAGCTTTCTTT

d_call: TRBD1
v_call: TRBV7-2
j_call: TRBJ1-2
clone_size: -
cdr3_aa: CASSFPQGVSYGYTF
cdr3_nt: TGTGCCAGCAGCTTCCCACAGGGGGTAAGCTATGGCTACACCTTC

d_call: -
v_call: TRBV30
j_call: TRBJ2-7
clone_size: -
cdr3_aa: CAWSGGETYEQYF
cdr3_nt: TGTGCCTGGAGTGGCGGTGAGACCTACGAGCAGTACTTC

d_call: TRBD2
v_call: TRBV4-1
j_call: TRBJ2-1
clone_size: -
cdr3_aa: CASSQEVRAGLVNEQFF
cdr3_nt: TGCGCCAGCAGCCAAGAGGTCAGAGCGGGACTGGTGAATGAGCAGTTCTTC

d_call: -
v_call: TRBV12-5
j_call: TRBJ2-1
clone_size: -
cdr3_aa: CASGLINQRRYNEQFF
cdr3_nt: TGTGCTAGTGGCCTTATTAACCAGCGCCGCTACAATGAGCAGTTCTTC

d_call: -
v_call: TRBV9
j_call: TRBJ1-2
clone_size: -
cdr3_aa: CASSPPSGGLSYGYTF
cdr3_nt: TGTGCCAGCAGCCCCCCCTCGGGAGGGTTAAGCTATGGCTACACCTTC

d_call: TRBD1
v_call: TRBV5-1
j_call: TRBJ2-7
clone_size: -
cdr3_aa: CASSLLQGAGEQYF
cdr3_nt: TGCGCCAGCAGCTTGCTGCAGGGGGCGGGTGAGCAGTACTTC

d_call: -
v_call: TRBV7-6
j_call: TRBJ2-3
clone_size: -
cdr3_aa: CASSLVAPPADTQYF
cdr3_nt: TGTGCCAGCAGCTTAGTCGCACCCCCAGCAGATACGCAGTATTTT

d_call: -
v_call: TRBV4-1
j_call: TRBJ2-7
clone_size: -
cdr3_aa: CASSRVGGRGSYEQYF
cdr3_nt: TGCGCCAGCAGCCGCGTTGGTGGCAGGGGCTCCTACGAGCAGTACTTC

d_call: -
v_call: TRBV5-1
j_call: TRBJ1-4
clone_size: -
cdr3_aa: CASSLTHGGEKLFF
cdr3_nt: TGCGCCAGCAGCTTGACCCACGGGGGTGAAAAACTGTTTTTT

d_call: TRBD2
v_call: TRBV2
j_call: TRBJ2-2
clone_size: -
cdr3_aa: CATGLADTGELFF
cdr3_nt: TGTGCCACGGGACTAGCGGACACCGGGGAGCTGTTTTTT

d_call: TRBD1
v_call: TRBV5-1
j_call: TRBJ1-4
clone_size: -
cdr3_aa: CASSSDRGLEKLFF
cdr3_nt: TGCGCCAGCAGCTCGGACAGGGGGCTTGAAAAACTGTTTTTT

d_call: -
v_call: TRBV30
j_call: TRBJ1-1
clone_size: -
cdr3_aa: CAWTPQEAFF
cdr3_nt: TGTGCCTGGACCCCCCAAGAGGCTTTCTTT

d_call: TRBD1
v_call: TRBV19
j_call: TRBJ2-2
clone_size: medium-sized
cdr3_aa: CASTQRGRGTGELFF
cdr3_nt: TGTGCCAGTACCCAGAGGGGGCGAGGTACCGGGGAGCTGTTTTTT

d_call: -
v_call: TRBV4-2
j_call: TRBJ1-1
clone_size: -
cdr3_aa: CASSQVSSGGMNTEAFF
cdr3_nt: TGTGCCAGCAGCCAAGTCAGTAGTGGGGGCATGAACACTGAAGCTTTCTTT

d_call: -
v_call: TRBV19
j_call: TRBJ2-1
clone_size: -
cdr3_aa: CASSIYGSYNEQFF
cdr3_nt: TGTGCCAGTAGTATCTACGGCTCCTACAATGAGCAGTTCTTC

d_call: -
v_call: TRBV30
j_call: TRBJ2-5
clone_size: -
cdr3_aa: CAWAVQRETQYF
cdr3_nt: TGTGCCTGGGCTGTACAGCGGGAGACCCAGTACTTC

d_call: TRBD1
v_call: TRBV29-1
j_call: TRBJ2-3
clone_size: -
cdr3_aa: CSAGGQGITDTQYF
cdr3_nt: TGCAGCGCTGGGGGACAGGGGATTACAGATACGCAGTATTTT

d_call: TRBD2
v_call: TRBV13
j_call: TRBJ2-1
clone_size: -
cdr3_aa: CASSYPGLAGLGEQFF
cdr3_nt: TGTGCCAGCAGCTACCCGGGACTAGCGGGGTTGGGTGAGCAGTTCTTC

d_call: TRBD2
v_call: TRBV11-1
j_call: TRBJ2-2
clone_size: -
cdr3_aa: CASSLTAGATYTGELFF
cdr3_nt: TGTGCCAGCAGCTTAACAGCGGGAGCTACGTACACCGGGGAGCTGTTTTTT

d_call: TRBD1
v_call: TRBV18
j_call: TRBJ1-2
clone_size: -
cdr3_aa: CASSPRQGDDGYTF
cdr3_nt: TGTGCCAGCTCACCCCGACAGGGAGATGATGGCTACACCTTC

d_call: -
v_call: TRBV7-9
j_call: TRBJ1-4
clone_size: -
cdr3_aa: CASSLGRTATNEKLFF
cdr3_nt: TGTGCCAGCAGCTTAGGTCGCACAGCAACTAATGAAAAACTGTTTTTT

d_call: TRBD2
v_call: TRBV28
j_call: TRBJ2-7
clone_size: -
cdr3_aa: CASILSGSSYEQYF
cdr3_nt: TGTGCCAGCATCCTTAGCGGGAGCTCCTACGAGCAGTACTTC

d_call: -
v_call: TRBV6-4
j_call: TRBJ2-1
clone_size: -
cdr3_aa: CASSDQRTKNEQFF
cdr3_nt: TGTGCCAGCAGTGACCAGCGGACGAAGAATGAGCAGTTCTTC

d_call: -
v_call: TRBV29-1
j_call: TRBJ1-1
clone_size: -
cdr3_aa: CSVVMSGGDTEAFF
cdr3_nt: TGCAGCGTTGTGATGTCGGGAGGGGACACTGAAGCTTTCTTT

d_call: -
v_call: TRBV2
j_call: TRBJ2-5
clone_size: -
cdr3_aa: CASSGNRDSETQYF
cdr3_nt: TGTGCCAGCAGTGGGAACAGGGATTCGGAGACCCAGTACTTC

d_call: TRBD1
v_call: TRBV6-6
j_call: TRBJ1-1
clone_size: -
cdr3_aa: CASSYWTGVMNTEAFF
cdr3_nt: TGTGCCAGCAGTTACTGGACAGGCGTCATGAACACTGAAGCTTTCTTT

d_call: -
v_call: TRBV25-1
j_call: TRBJ2-7
clone_size: -
cdr3_aa: CASSEAGRGSSYEQYF
cdr3_nt: TGTGCCAGCAGTGAGGCGGGTCGGGGGTCCTCCTACGAGCAGTACTTC

d_call: TRBD1
v_call: TRBV18
j_call: TRBJ1-5
clone_size: -
cdr3_aa: CASSPTGGRRQPQHF
cdr3_nt: TGTGCCAGCTCACCTACAGGGGGACGGCGTCAGCCCCAGCATTTT

d_call: TRBD2
v_call: TRBV7-2
j_call: TRBJ2-5
clone_size: -
cdr3_aa: CASSFVPGLAGGETQYF
cdr3_nt: TGTGCCAGCAGCTTTGTCCCGGGACTAGCGGGAGGGGAGACCCAGTACTTC

d_call: TRBD2
v_call: TRBV10-1
j_call: TRBJ2-1
clone_size: -
cdr3_aa: CASPTSPGQFF
cdr3_nt: TGCGCCAGCCCGACTAGCCCGGGGCAGTTCTTC

d_call: TRBD2
v_call: TRBV5-1
j_call: TRBJ2-5
clone_size: -
cdr3_aa: CASSFLLAGGPETQYF
cdr3_nt: TGCGCCAGCAGCTTTCTACTAGCGGGAGGGCCCGAGACCCAGTACTTC

d_call: TRBD1
v_call: TRBV14
j_call: TRBJ2-2
clone_size: -
cdr3_aa: CASSQERTGVAGELFF
cdr3_nt: TGTGCCAGCAGCCAAGAACGGACAGGGGTTGCCGGGGAGCTGTTTTTT

d_call: TRBD1
v_call: TRBV5-1
j_call: TRBJ1-4
clone_size: -
cdr3_aa: CASSLGGAGEKLFF
cdr3_nt: TGCGCCAGCAGCTTAGGGGGCGCGGGTGAAAAACTGTTTTTT

d_call: -
v_call: TRBV4-1
j_call: TRBJ2-3
clone_size: -
cdr3_aa: CASSLNPAGAGADTQYF
cdr3_nt: TGCGCCAGCAGCCTCAACCCGGCGGGGGCCGGTGCAGATACGCAGTATTTT

d_call: -
v_call: TRBV5-1
j_call: TRBJ1-1
clone_size: -
cdr3_aa: CASTFDRNTEAFF
cdr3_nt: TGCGCCAGCACCTTTGACAGGAACACTGAAGCTTTCTTT

d_call: -
v_call: TRBV6-1
j_call: TRBJ2-5
clone_size: -
cdr3_aa: CASSDQPDMVQYF
cdr3_nt: TGTGCCAGCAGTGACCAGCCAGACATGGTCCAGTACTTC